These T cell receptor beta chains were read from a single sample in a study of shared clonotypes between healthy human individuals. The data were produced by immunoSEQ multiplex PCR, yet TCRdb's version contains in-frame clones alone and is incomplete. The data contain 2,500,000 or so clones, around 93% of them singletons. The material sequenced was naive CD4+ T cells from PBMCs. Every receptor here comes from a man aged 18-30 years in good health. Some clones in this sample may be carry-over from other donors' samples. Both conserved end residues are part of each CDR3. A D gene is named only where the DNA matches it firmly. Clone size is shown for a subset of rows, as once, few, many or a class of expanded clone.

d_call clone_size j_call v_call cdr3_aa cdr3_nt
. . TRBJ1-2 TRBV28 CASSLSPANYGYTF TGTGCCAGCAGTTTGTCCCCAGCAAACTATGGCTACACCTTC
. . TRBJ1-1 TRBV28 CASSSPWGVWNTEAFF TGTGCCAGCAGTTCCCCGTGGGGGGTTTGGAACACTGAAGCTTTCTTT
. . TRBJ1-1 TRBV28 CASSFLLGVPTEAFF TGTGCCAGCAGCTTTCTTCTCGGAGTCCCGACTGAAGCTTTCTTT
. . TRBJ2-2 TRBV4-2 CASSQGYWVGELFF TGTGCCAGCAGCCAAGGGTATTGGGTCGGGGAGCTGTTTTTT
. once TRBJ2-1 TRBV5-1 CASSLIANEQFF TGCGCCAGCAGCTTAATAGCTAACGAGCAGTTCTTC
. . TRBJ2-7 TRBV2 CADSNLGQGVEQYF TGTGCCGACTCCAACTTGGGCCAGGGAGTCGAGCAGTACTTC
TRBD2 once TRBJ2-7 TRBV15 CATSAQPGLAGVGEQYF TGTGCCACCAGCGCACAACCTGGACTAGCGGGAGTTGGCGAGCAGTACTTC
. once TRBJ2-1 TRBV4-2 CASSRPVGAQFF TGTGCCAGCAGCCGACCCGTGGGGGCTCAGTTCTTC
TRBD1 . TRBJ1-2 TRBV15 CATSRGGQGIAYGYTF TGTGCCACCAGCAGAGGCGGACAGGGTATCGCCTATGGCTACACCTTC
TRBD2 . TRBJ2-2 TRBV14 CASSQGFGSGYTGELFF TGTGCCAGCAGCCAAGGGTTTGGTAGCGGGTACACCGGGGAGCTGTTTTTT
TRBD1 . TRBJ1-2 TRBV28 CASRGTVFYGYTF TGTGCCAGCAGGGGGACAGTATTCTATGGCTACACCTTC
. . TRBJ1-3 TRBV2 CASRATGQGAGNTIYF TGTGCCAGCAGAGCTACAGGGCAGGGCGCTGGAAACACCATATATTTT
. . TRBJ2-5 TRBV9 CASSVVDSGETQYF TGTGCCAGCAGCGTAGTAGACAGCGGAGAGACCCAGTACTTC
. . TRBJ2-7 TRBV7-2 CASSLVPEGEQYF TGTGCCAGCAGCTTAGTCCCCGAGGGCGAGCAGTACTTC
. . TRBJ2-1 TRBV7-9 CASSLGGAPTIRLQFF TGTGCCAGCAGCTTAGGTGGAGCTCCTACAATCCGTCTCCAGTTCTTC
TRBD2 . TRBJ2-5 TRBV7-9 CASSLIGRAGETQYF TGTGCCAGCAGCTTAATCGGGAGGGCCGGGGAGACCCAGTACTTC
. . TRBJ1-1 TRBV9 CASSVEMNTEAFF TGTGCCAGCAGCGTCGAGATGAACACTGAAGCTTTCTTT
. . TRBJ2-3 TRBV7-2 CASSKRASPGTDTQYF TGTGCCAGCAGTAAAAGGGCCTCCCCCGGCACAGATACGCAGTATTTT
. . TRBJ2-5 TRBV5-1 CASSSGTDPVRETQYF TGCGCCAGCAGCTCCGGGACCGATCCTGTGAGAGAGACCCAGTACTTC
. . TRBJ2-3 TRBV9 CASSVLDVGTRTDTQYF TGTGCCAGCAGCGTCCTGGATGTGGGGACCCGCACAGATACGCAGTATTTT
TRBD2 . TRBJ2-1 TRBV4-1 CASSSISGRASPEQFF TGCGCCAGCAGCTCCATTTCGGGGAGGGCCTCGCCTGAGCAGTTCTTC